This entry lists 16 T cell receptor beta chains sequenced from one sample in a study of blood T cell repertoires in COVID-19. Generated by immunoSEQ multiplex PCR, the TCRdb table keeps only in-frame clones and is missing some. The sample lists fewer than 350,000 clones, about 90% occurring once. The sequenced material came from PBMCs or T cells enriched from blood (not recorded which). The receptors were gathered from a woman in her thirties with acute COVID-19.

J is TRBJ1-1 and V is TRBV19, with 8 bases fitting TRBD1. Germline CDR1 and CDR2: LNHDA and SQIVND (reference sequence). The CDR3 runs 14 residues. The trim removed 0 bases at V and 7 bases at J, leaving 4 bases unmatched. For the CDR3, the DNA is TGTGCCAGTAGTATAGATCGGACAGGGTTTGAAGCTTTCTTT. Translated, it gives CASSIDRTGFEAFF.

The chain recombines TRBV19 with TRBJ1-4; possibly TRBD1 for D (5 bases). Deletions cut 7 bases from V and 8 bases from J, with 17 bases between. Looked up from germline, CDR1 is LNHDA and CDR2 is SQIVND (reference sequence). CDR3 length equals 14 residues. The CDR3 here is CASTSDRGGEKLFF. Here the CDR3 DNA reads TGTGCCAGTACCTCGGACCGCGGGGGGGAAAAACTGTTTTTT.

CDR3 nucleotide sequence: TGTGCCTGGAGCCTAGCGGGAGGTCCTTACGAGCAGTACTTC. Translation gives CAWSLAGGPYEQYF. The V gene is TRBV30, the J gene TRBJ2-7; 11 nucleotides agree with TRBD2. V gave up 3 bases and J gave up 4 bases; unmatched junction bases: 5. Germline CDR1 is GTSNPN and CDR2 is SVGIG (reference sequence). The CDR3 contains 14 residues. The entire variable domain, with the rest obtained from reference TRBV30 and TRBJ2-7, is as follows: SQTIHQWPATLVQPVGSPLSLECTVEGTSNPNLYWYRQAAGRGLQLLFYSVGIGQISSEVPQNLSASRPQDRQFILSSKKLLLSDSGFYLCAWSLAGGPYEQYFGPGTRLTVT.

V usage is TRBV11-3 and J usage is TRBJ1-2; TRBD1 matches 9 bases. This CDR3 has 13 amino acids. Germline lookup yields CDR1 SGHNT and CDR2 YENEEA. Trimming removed 4 bases from V and 6 bases from J; junction bases left unmatched: 3. This chain's CDR3 is CASSSDRGDGYTF. In nucleotides, the CDR3 is TGTGCCAGCAGCTCCGACAGGGGGGATGGCTACACCTTC.

V is TRBV10-3 and J is TRBJ2-3; TRBD2 aligns across 15 bases. With 6 bases clipped from V and 2 bases from J, the junction kept 6 bases outside the gene matches. The V gene's germline CDR1 is ENHRY and CDR2 SYGVKD. The CDR3 sequence is 17 residues long. The CDR3 region has the DNA TGTGCCATCAGCCTGGGACTAGCGGGAGGTACCACAGATACGCAGTATTTT. Protein sequence: CAISLGLAGGTTDTQYF.

V gene TRBV9 combines with J gene TRBJ2-1; D is ambiguous. This CDR3 spans 16 amino acids. Deletions cut 4 bases from V and 4 bases from J, with 18 bases between. Germline V gene lookup returns CDR1 SGDLS and CDR2 YYNGEE. The CDR3 reads CASSPRGPSMYNEQFF. CDR3 nucleotide sequence: TGTGCCAGCAGCCCCCGAGGCCCTTCTATGTACAATGAGCAGTTCTTC.

The chain links TRBV27 to TRBJ1-2; 7 bases match TRBD1. V shed 3 bases, J shed 4 bases, and the junction held 2 bases outside the gene matches. The CDR3 is 13 residues long. The germline V gene encodes CDR1 MNHEY and CDR2 SMNVEV (reference sequence). The CDR3 nucleotides read TGTGCCAGCAGTTTGGCAGGGGGCTATGGCTACACCTTC. Translated, it gives CASSLAGGYGYTF.

This chain links TRBV9 with TRBJ2-2; D gene unclear. This CDR3 has 14 residues. V was trimmed by 2 bases and J by 0 bases, leaving 5 bases between them. The germline gives CDR1 SGDLS, CDR2 YYNGEE. CDR3 in amino acids: CASSVAANTGELFF. The DNA of the CDR3 is TGTGCCAGCAGCGTGGCAGCGAACACCGGGGAGCTGTTTTTT.

The chain has TRBV19 and TRBJ2-7, with D maybe TRBD1 (6 bases). The ends were cut back, 6 bases at V and 1 base at J, with 13 bases in the middle. Germline V gene sequence: CDR1 LNHDA, CDR2 SQIVND (reference sequence). The CDR3 sequence is 14 residues long. CDR3 DNA sequence: TGTGCCAGTAGACTAAACAGGGAATCCTACGAGCAGTACTTC. Its protein product is CASRLNRESYEQYF.

The table lists this clone with a count of one. V is TRBV7-6 and J is TRBJ1-3; D remains unclear. Germline CDR1 and CDR2: SGHVS and FNYEAQ. The V end was cut by 1 base, the J end by 0 bases, with 10 bases between. The CDR3 has 16 amino acids. This CDR3 reads CASSLGTLRSGNTIYF. CDR3 nucleotide sequence: TGTGCCAGCAGCTTAGGTACACTACGCTCTGGAAACACCATATATTTT.

This chain connects TRBV19 to TRBJ2-3; the match to TRBD2 covers 7 bases. V shed 5 bases, J shed 0 bases, and the junction held 8 bases outside the gene matches. The length of the CDR3 is 16 residues. Germline CDR1 is LNHDA and CDR2 is SQIVND (reference sequence). The CDR3 nucleotides are TGTGCCAGTAGTGCCCTAGCGGAACCTAGCACAGATACGCAGTATTTT. Its translation: CASSALAEPSTDTQYF.

V is TRBV28 and J is TRBJ2-1, with 14 bases identical to TRBD2. Trimming took 7 bases from V and 6 from J; bases not matched to a gene: 5. CDR1 is MDHEN and CDR2 is SYDVKM in the germline V gene. CDR3 length: 15 residues. This CDR3 reads CASTGTSGRGNEQFF. CDR3 coding DNA: TGTGCCAGCACCGGGACTAGCGGGAGAGGCAATGAGCAGTTCTTC.

CDR3 residues: CASSSSGTTDTQYF. The CDR3, as DNA: TGTGCCAGCAGCTCCAGCGGGACCACAGATACGCAGTATTTT. V usage is TRBV5-6 and J usage is TRBJ2-3, with TRBD2 identical over 7 bases. The junction had 3 bases not matched to a gene; V was cut back by 3 bases and J by 2 bases. From germline, CDR1 is SGHDT and CDR2 YYEEEE. This CDR3 is 14 amino acids long.

This clone has a handful of counts. This chain links TRBV29-1 with TRBJ2-4; the D gene is possibly TRBD2 (7 bases). Trimming pared 4 bases from V and 8 bases from J, leaving 18 bases between. The CDR3 spans 14 residues. Germline CDR1 reads SQVTM; CDR2 reads ANQGSEA. The DNA of the CDR3 is TGCAGCGTTGTTCCGGGGGGCGCGGTCGACATTCAGTACTTC. Its translation: CSVVPGGAVDIQYF.

V is TRBV6-4 and J is TRBJ2-3; 7 bases fit TRBD2. This CDR3 comprises 14 residues. Per germline, CDR1 MRHNA and CDR2 SNTAGT. The ends lost 7 bases at V and 0 bases at J; junction bases unmatched: 4. This CDR3 reads CASKSGMSTDTQYF. The DNA of the CDR3 is TGTGCCAGCAAAAGCGGGATGAGCACAGATACGCAGTATTTT.

V and J are TRBV6-2 or TRBV6-3 and TRBJ1-5; 7 bases map to TRBD1. The length of the CDR3 is 15 residues. V gave up 6 bases and J gave up 5 bases; unmatched junction bases: 10. CDR1 and CDR2 (germline): MNHEY, SVGEGT. The CDR3 is CASSLGTASDQPQHF. DNA of the CDR3: TGTGCCAGCAGCTTAGGGACAGCGAGTGATCAGCCCCAGCATTTT.